A single sample is the source of the 14 T cell receptor beta chains below, sequenced in a study of T cell changes during pregnancy in multiple sclerosis. This table comes from immunoSEQ multiplex PCR, and its TCRdb copy is limited to in-frame clones, with some not included. The sample carries about 86,000 clones, around 93% recorded once. This specimen was peripheral blood, taken in the first trimester of pregnancy. These receptors originate from a female donor in good health, enrolled as a control in a pregnancy study.

Points on this clone: One junction end does not reproduce the germline sequence, and a read error may be involved. The rearrangement links TRBV7-7 to TRBJ2-5, with 7 nucleotides matching TRBD1. This CDR3 is built from 14 residues. Germline lookup yields CDR1 SSHAT and CDR2 FNYEAQ (reference sequence). CDR3 sequence (DNA): TGTGCTAGCAGCTCGCAGGGGGTCCAAGAGACCCAGTACTTC. This translates into CASSSQGVQETQYF.

J is TRBJ1-2 and V is TRBV28, with D tentatively TRBD1 (5 bases). V gave up 10 bases and J gave up 6 bases, with 9 bases separating them. The CDR3 is made up of 10 amino acids. Germline V gene sequence: CDR1 MDHEN, CDR2 SYDVKM. The CDR3 DNA reads TGTGCCACGTGGGGGGATGGCTACACCTTC. This translates into CATWGDGYTF.

The rearrangement joins TRBV14 to TRBJ2-5; 8 nucleotides agree with TRBD2. Germline CDR1 reads SGHDN; CDR2 reads FVKESK. This CDR3 spans 12 amino acids. The V segment lost 4 bases and the J segment 5 bases; nucleotides outside the gene matches: 0. The CDR3 reads CASSPGGETQYF. Written as DNA, the CDR3 is TGTGCCAGCAGCCCGGGGGGGGAGACCCAGTACTTC.

The CDR3 DNA follows: TGTGCCAGCACCTTGACAGGGGGCACGACTGAAGCTTTCTTT. The encoded protein is CASTLTGGTTEAFF. The chain joins TRBV28 to TRBJ1-1; TRBD1 agrees at 10 bases. Germline CDR1 is MDHEN and CDR2 is SYDVKM. The CDR3 contains 14 residues. V trimming: 7 bases; J trimming: 5 bases; junction bases outside the gene matches: 7.

A remark on this clone: The junction shows a germline mismatch at one end, possibly a read error. This sequence joins TRBV5-4 and TRBJ1-1; perhaps TRBD1 as D (6 bases). Germline V CDR1 and CDR2: SGHNT, YYREEE (reference sequence). The CDR3 spans 12 residues. The CDR3 spells CASSFRWGLLDF. CDR3 bases: TGTGCCAGCAGCTTCCGGTGGGGGCTTTTAGACTTT.

This rearrangement joins TRBV15 to TRBJ2-1; tentatively, D is TRBD2 (5 bases). The CDR3 sequence is 14 residues long. V lost 9 bases to trimming and J lost 0 bases, with 12 bases between them. CDR1 and CDR2 from the germline V gene are LNHNV and YYDKDF (reference sequence). CDR3 coding DNA: TGTGCCACTCGCCCGGACTCCTCCTACAATGAGCAGTTCTTC. Its protein product is CATRPDSSYNEQFF.

V is TRBV7-2 and J is TRBJ1-5; possibly TRBD1 for D (5 bases). V was trimmed by 1 base and J by 6 bases, leaving 16 bases between them. CDR1 SGHTA and CDR2 FQGNSA come from the germline V gene. The CDR3 is made up of 16 amino acids. The CDR3 region is CASSLGGAVTIQPQHF. CDR3 nucleotide sequence: TGTGCCAGCAGCTTAGGGGGCGCGGTCACAATTCAGCCCCAGCATTTT. The full variable domain, completed using reference TRBV7-2 and TRBJ1-5, is GAGVSQSPSNKVTEKGKDVELRCDPISGHTALYWYRQSLGQGLEFLIYFQGNSAPDKSGLPSDRFSAERTGGSVSTLTIQRTQQEDSAVYLCASSLGGAVTIQPQHFGDGTRLSIL.

The chain is built from TRBV5-1 and TRBJ2-7; D possibly corresponds to TRBD2 (6 bases). Deletions cut 0 bases from V and 5 bases from J, with 9 bases between. The CDR3 length is 13 residues. Germline values: CDR1 SGHRS, CDR2 YFSETQ. The CDR3 loop reads CASSLAGSHEQYF. Written as DNA, the CDR3 is TGCGCCAGCAGCTTGGCCGGGAGCCACGAGCAGTACTTC.

V usage is TRBV9 and J usage is TRBJ1-2, with D possibly matching TRBD1 (5 bases). Germline V gene lookup returns CDR1 SGDLS and CDR2 YYNGEE. V shed 4 bases and J shed 3 bases, with 16 bases lying between them. The CDR3 has 15 amino acids. The CDR3 nucleotides are TGTGCCAGCAGCTCCGGAAGCGGGGGGGACTATGGCTACACCTTC. Its protein product is CASSSGSGGDYGYTF.

The rearrangement uses TRBV4-3 and TRBJ2-2, with 7 bases lining up with TRBD1. Germline-derived CDR1 and CDR2 are LGHNA and YSLEER. V trimming: 0 bases; J trimming: 5 bases; junction bases outside the gene matches: 9. The CDR3 contains 17 residues. DNA for the CDR3: TGCGCCAGCAGCCAAGATTGGGAACAGGGGTTGACCGGGGAGCTGTTTTTT. Protein product: CASSQDWEQGLTGELFF.

CDR3 sequence (DNA): TGTGCCAGCAGTCATTACAATGAGCAGTTCTTC. Translating gives CASSHYNEQFF. V usage is TRBV28 and J usage is TRBJ2-1; no firm D call. From germline, CDR1 is MDHEN and CDR2 SYDVKM. This CDR3 is built from 11 residues. V gave up 5 bases and J gave up 4 bases, with 3 bases separating them.

The chain combines TRBV15 with TRBJ1-2; 7 bases line up with TRBD1. The CDR3 is made up of 15 amino acids. CDR1 is LNHNV and CDR2 is YYDKDF in the germline V gene (reference sequence). The V and J ends lost 8 bases and 5 bases, in that order; junction bases with no gene match: 14. The CDR3 is CATSEDRDGPYGYTF. In DNA form, the CDR3 reads TGTGCCACCTCAGAAGACAGGGACGGACCTTATGGCTACACCTTC.

The rearrangement uses TRBV6-5 and TRBJ1-3; D is undetermined. Trimming shortened V by 2 bases and J by 2 bases, and 4 bases separated the two germline ends. Germline values: CDR1 MNHEY, CDR2 SVGAGI. The length of the CDR3 is 13 residues. CDR3 DNA: TGTGCCAGCAGTTACCTCCCTGGAAACACCATATATTTT. It specifies CASSYLPGNTIYF.

The chain has TRBV25-1 and TRBJ1-1, with unresolved D. With 1 base removed from V and 4 bases from J, the gap between germline ends came to 7 bases. Germline lookup yields CDR1 MGHDK and CDR2 SYGVNS. This CDR3 comprises 13 residues. The CDR3 protein is CASSELRATEAFF. The CDR3 coding sequence is TGTGCCAGCAGTGAATTGCGGGCCACTGAAGCTTTCTTT.